This paragraph covers one TCR beta chain sequence. The sample is drawn from a study of shared clonotypes between healthy human individuals. Looking at the study overall: Samples came from a couple of female and a few male donors aged 18 to 49.

Deletions cut 7 bases from V and 14 bases from J, with 22 bases between. This CDR3 is 14 amino acids long. CDR1 and CDR2 (germline): SGHNT, YYREEE (reference sequence). Donors were healthy HIV-negative adults without recently reported acute infections or vaccinations. Clones were read by immunoSEQ multiplex PCR, and TCRdb kept only the in-frame ones, dropping some. The sample includes about 470,000 clones, roughly 77% of them seen just once. Sequencing was performed on PBMCs. This chain uses TRBV5-4 with TRBJ1-6; D possibly corresponds to TRBD1 (6 bases). This receptor was obtained from a woman in her 40s in good health. Some clones in this sample may be carry-over from other donors' samples. The DNA for the CDR3 is TGTGCCAGCTCCATGGGGACAATAAGAGAATCCCTCCACTTT. Translating gives CASSMGTIRESLHF. The whole variable domain, filled in from reference TRBV5-4 and TRBJ1-6, reads ETGVTQSPTHLIKTRGQQVTLRCSSQSGHNTVSWYQQALGQGPQFIFQYYREEENGRGNFPPRFSGLQFPNYSSELNVNALELDDSALYLCASSMGTIRESLHFGNGTRLTVT.